The present T cell receptor (beta chain) was sequenced within a study of OX40 agonist ivuxolimab in advanced cancers. Study information: Participants averaged approximately 65 years of age (range about 23 to 80) and were 82.7% male. Partial responses occurred in three patients (one hepatocellular carcinoma, two cutaneous melanoma). Allowance was made for prior anti-PD-1, anti-PD-L1 or anti-CTLA-4 therapy, and roughly 40% had some.

The CDR3 is 14 amino acids. V was pared by 4 bases and J by 0 bases, with 9 bases between. The germline V gene has CDR1 SQVTM and CDR2 ANQGSEA. Libraries were prepared by immunoSEQ multiplex PCR; TCRdb keeps only in-frame clonotypes and omits some of them. The sample records more than 85,000 clones, roughly 83% being singletons. Systemic immunosuppression or autoimmune disease history was grounds to exclude patients. This clone has just one count. The origin of this receptor is an adult with an advanced solid tumor such as melanoma, head and neck, liver or kidney cancer. The sample in question was CD4+ or CD8+ T cells sorted from blood, obtained in a trial of the OX40 agonist ivuxolimab. This chain uses TRBV29-1 with TRBJ2-2; D remains unclear. The CDR3 DNA reads as TGCAGCGTTGTTTCGACCGCGAACACCGGGGAGCTGTTTTTT. Translating gives CSVVSTANTGELFF.